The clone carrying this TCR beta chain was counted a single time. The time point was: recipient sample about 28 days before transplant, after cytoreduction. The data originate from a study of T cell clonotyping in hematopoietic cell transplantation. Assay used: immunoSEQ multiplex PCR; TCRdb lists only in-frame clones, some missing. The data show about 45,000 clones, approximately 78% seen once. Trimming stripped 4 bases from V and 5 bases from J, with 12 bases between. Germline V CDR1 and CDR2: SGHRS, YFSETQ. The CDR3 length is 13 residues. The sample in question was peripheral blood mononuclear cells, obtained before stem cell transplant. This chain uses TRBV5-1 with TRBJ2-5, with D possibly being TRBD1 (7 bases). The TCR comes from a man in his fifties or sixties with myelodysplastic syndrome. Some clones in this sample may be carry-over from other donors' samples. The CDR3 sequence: CASSIQGRETQYF. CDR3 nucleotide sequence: TGCGCCAGCAGCATACAGGGGAGGGAGACCCAGTACTTC.